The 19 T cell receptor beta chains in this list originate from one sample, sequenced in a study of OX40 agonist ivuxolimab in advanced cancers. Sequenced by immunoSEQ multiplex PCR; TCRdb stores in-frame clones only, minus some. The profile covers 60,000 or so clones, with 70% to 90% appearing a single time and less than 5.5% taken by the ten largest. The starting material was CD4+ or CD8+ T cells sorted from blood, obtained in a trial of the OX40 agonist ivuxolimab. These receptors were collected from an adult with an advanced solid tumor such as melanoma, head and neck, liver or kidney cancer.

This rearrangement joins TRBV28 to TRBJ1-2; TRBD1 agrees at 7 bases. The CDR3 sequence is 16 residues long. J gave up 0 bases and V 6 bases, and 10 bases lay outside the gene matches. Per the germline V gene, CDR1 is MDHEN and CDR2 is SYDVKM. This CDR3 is CASSRTGDPANYGYTF. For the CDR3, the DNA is TGTGCCAGCAGCCGTACAGGGGACCCAGCTAACTATGGCTACACCTTC.

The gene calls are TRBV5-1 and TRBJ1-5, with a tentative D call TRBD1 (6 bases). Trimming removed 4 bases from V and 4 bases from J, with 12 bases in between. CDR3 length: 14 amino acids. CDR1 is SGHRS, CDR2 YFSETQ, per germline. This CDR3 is CASSPDSRNQPQHF. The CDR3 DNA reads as TGCGCCAGCAGCCCGGACAGCAGAAATCAGCCCCAGCATTTT. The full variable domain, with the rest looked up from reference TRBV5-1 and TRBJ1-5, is KAGVTQTPRYLIKTRGQQVTLSCSPISGHRSVSWYQQTPGQGLQFLFEYFSETQRNKGNFPGRFSGRQFSNSRSEMNVSTLELGDSALYLCASSPDSRNQPQHFGDGTRLSIL.

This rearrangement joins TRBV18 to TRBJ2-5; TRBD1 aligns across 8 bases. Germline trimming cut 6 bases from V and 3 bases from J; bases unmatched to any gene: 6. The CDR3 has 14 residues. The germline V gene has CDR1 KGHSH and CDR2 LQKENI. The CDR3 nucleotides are TGTGCCAGCTCCCCTCAGACAGGGGAAGAGACCCAGTACTTC. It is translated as CASSPQTGEETQYF.

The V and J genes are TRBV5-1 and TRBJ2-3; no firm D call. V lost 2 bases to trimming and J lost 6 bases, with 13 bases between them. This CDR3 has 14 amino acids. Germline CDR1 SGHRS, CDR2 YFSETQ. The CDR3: CASSLSRAVDTQYF. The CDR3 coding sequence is TGCGCCAGCAGCTTAAGCCGGGCCGTCGATACGCAGTATTTT.

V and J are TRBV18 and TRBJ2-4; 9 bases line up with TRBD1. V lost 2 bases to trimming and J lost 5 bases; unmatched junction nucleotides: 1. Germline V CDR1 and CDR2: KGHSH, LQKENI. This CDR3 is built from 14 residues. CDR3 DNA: TGTGCCAGCTCACCAAGACAGGGGGAAAACATTCAGTACTTC. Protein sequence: CASSPRQGENIQYF.

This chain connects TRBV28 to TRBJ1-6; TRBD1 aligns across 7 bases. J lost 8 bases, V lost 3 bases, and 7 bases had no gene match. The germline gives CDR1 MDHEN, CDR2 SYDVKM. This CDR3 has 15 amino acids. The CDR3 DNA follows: TGTGCCAGCAGTTTCATAGGGCAGGGGGATTCACCCCTCCACTTT. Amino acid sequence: CASSFIGQGDSPLHF.

CDR3 nucleotides: TGTGCCAGCAGATTCGACAGGGGGCAAATGAACATTCAGTACTTC. Translation gives CASRFDRGQMNIQYF. This chain connects TRBV2 to TRBJ2-4, with 10 bases that match TRBD1. The trim removed 6 bases at V and 7 bases at J, leaving 9 bases unmatched. Germline V gene sequence: CDR1 SNHLY, CDR2 FYNNEI. The CDR3 length is 15 residues.

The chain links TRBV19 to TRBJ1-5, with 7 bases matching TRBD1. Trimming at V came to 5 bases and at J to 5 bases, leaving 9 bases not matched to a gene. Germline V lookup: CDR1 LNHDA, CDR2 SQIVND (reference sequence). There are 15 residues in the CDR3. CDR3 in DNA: TGTGCCAGTAGTTCTTGGGAAGGGACAGATCAGCCCCAGCATTTT. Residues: CASSSWEGTDQPQHF.

Here the CDR3 DNA reads TGTGCCAGCAGCGTAGGATTAGTAGCGGGCCAATCCTACAATGAGCAGTTCTTC. As protein: CASSVGLVAGQSYNEQFF. The chain employs TRBV9 and TRBJ2-1; 7 nucleotides match TRBD2. The CDR3 has 18 amino acids. Germline V gene sequence: CDR1 SGDLS, CDR2 YYNGEE. The V gene end was trimmed by 0 bases and the J gene end by 1 base; junction bases not matched to a gene: 10. Based on the CDR3 plus reference TRBV9 and TRBJ2-1, the full variable domain is DSGVTQTPKHLITATGQRVTLRCSPRSGDLSVYWYQQSLDQGLQFLIQYYNGEERAKGNILERFSAQQFPDLHSELNLSSLELGDSALYFCASSVGLVAGQSYNEQFFGPGTRLTVL.

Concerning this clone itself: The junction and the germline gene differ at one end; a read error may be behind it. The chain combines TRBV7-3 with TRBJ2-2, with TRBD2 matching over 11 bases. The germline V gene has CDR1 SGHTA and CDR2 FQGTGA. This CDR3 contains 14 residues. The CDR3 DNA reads TGTGCCAGCAGGACTAGCGGGAACTCCGGGGAGCTGTTTTTT. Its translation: CASRTSGNSGELFF.

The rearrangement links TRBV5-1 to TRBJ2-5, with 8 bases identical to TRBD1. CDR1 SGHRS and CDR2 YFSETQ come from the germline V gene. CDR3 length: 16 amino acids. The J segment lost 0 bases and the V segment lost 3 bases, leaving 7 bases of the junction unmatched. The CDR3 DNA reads TGCGCCAGCAGCTACCGGGACAGGAGGTACCAAGAGACCCAGTACTTC. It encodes CASSYRDRRYQETQYF.

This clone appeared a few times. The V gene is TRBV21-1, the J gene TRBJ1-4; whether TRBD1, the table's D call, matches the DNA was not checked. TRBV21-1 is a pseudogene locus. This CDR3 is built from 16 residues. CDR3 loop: CASSKGDRVTNEKLFF. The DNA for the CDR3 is TGTGCCAGCAGCAAAGGGGACAGGGTAACTAATGAAAAACTGTTTTTT.

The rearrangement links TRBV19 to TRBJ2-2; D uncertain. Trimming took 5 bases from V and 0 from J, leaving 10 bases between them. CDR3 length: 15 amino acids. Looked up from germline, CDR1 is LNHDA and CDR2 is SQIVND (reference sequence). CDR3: CASSFSGANTGELFF. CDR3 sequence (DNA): TGTGCCAGTAGTTTTTCGGGTGCGAACACCGGGGAGCTGTTTTTT.

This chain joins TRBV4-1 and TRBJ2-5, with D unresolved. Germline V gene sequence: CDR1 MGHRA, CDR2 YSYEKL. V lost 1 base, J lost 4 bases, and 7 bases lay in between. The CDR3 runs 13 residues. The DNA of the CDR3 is TGCGCCAGCAGCCAAGTATTTATAGAGACCCAGTACTTC. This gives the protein CASSQVFIETQYF.

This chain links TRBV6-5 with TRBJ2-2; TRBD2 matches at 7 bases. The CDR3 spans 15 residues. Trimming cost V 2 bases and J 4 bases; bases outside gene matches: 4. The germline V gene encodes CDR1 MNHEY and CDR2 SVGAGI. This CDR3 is CASSYRGVSTGELFF. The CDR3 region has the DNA TGTGCCAGCAGTTACCGGGGGGTCAGCACCGGGGAGCTGTTTTTT.

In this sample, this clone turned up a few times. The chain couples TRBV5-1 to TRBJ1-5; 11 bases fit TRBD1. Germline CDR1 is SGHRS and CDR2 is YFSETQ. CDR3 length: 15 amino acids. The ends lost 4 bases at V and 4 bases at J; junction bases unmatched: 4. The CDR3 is CASSTGQGANQPQHF. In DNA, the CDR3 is TGCGCCAGCAGCACAGGACAGGGGGCGAATCAGCCCCAGCATTTT.

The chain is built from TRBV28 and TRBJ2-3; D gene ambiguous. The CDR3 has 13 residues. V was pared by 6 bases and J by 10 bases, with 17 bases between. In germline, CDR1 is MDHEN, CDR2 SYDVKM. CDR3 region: CASRPPPARAQYF. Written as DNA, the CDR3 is TGTGCCAGCAGACCCCCGCCGGCCCGAGCGCAGTATTTT. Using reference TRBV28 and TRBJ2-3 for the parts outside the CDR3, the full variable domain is DVKVTQSSRYLVKRTGEKVFLECVQDMDHENMFWYRQDPGLGLRLIYFSYDVKMKEKGDIPEGYSVSREKKERFSLILESASTNQTSMYLCASRPPPARAQYFGPGTRLTVL.

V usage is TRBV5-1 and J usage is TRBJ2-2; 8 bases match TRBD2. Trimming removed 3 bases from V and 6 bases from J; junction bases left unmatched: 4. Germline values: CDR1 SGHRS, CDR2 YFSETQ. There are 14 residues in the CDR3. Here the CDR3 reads CASSYTAGAGELFF. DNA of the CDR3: TGCGCCAGCAGCTATACAGCGGGAGCCGGGGAGCTGTTTTTT.

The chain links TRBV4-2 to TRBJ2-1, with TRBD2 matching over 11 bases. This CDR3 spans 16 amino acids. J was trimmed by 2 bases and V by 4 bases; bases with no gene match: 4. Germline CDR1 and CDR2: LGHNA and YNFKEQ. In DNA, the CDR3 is TGTGCCAGCAGCCCCGATAGCGGGAGGGCCTACAATGAGCAGTTCTTC. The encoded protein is CASSPDSGRAYNEQFF.